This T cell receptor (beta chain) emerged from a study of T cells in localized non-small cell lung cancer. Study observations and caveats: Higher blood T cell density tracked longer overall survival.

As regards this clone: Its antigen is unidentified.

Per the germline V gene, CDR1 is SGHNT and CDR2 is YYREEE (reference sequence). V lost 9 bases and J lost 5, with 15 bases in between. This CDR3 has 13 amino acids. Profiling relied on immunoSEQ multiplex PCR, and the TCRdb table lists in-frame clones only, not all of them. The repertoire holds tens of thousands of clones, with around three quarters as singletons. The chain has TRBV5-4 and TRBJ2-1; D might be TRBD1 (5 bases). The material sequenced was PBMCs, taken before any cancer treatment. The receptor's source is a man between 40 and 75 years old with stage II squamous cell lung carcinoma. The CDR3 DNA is TGTGCCACTTCACAGGAAACACACAATGAGCAGTTCTTC. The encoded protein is CATSQETHNEQFF.